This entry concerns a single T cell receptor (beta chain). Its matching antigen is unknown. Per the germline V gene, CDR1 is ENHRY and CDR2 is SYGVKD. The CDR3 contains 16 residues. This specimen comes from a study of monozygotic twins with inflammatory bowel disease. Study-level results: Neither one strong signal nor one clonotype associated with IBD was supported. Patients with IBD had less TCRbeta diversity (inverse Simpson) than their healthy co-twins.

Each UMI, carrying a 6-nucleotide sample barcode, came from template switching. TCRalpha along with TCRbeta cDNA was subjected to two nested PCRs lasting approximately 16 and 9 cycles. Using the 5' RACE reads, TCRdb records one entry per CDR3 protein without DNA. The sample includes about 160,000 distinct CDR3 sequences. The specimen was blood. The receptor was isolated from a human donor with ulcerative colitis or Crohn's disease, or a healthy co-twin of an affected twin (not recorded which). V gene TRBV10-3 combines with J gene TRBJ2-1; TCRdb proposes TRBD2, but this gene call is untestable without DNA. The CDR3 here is CAISEILAGSYNEQFF.